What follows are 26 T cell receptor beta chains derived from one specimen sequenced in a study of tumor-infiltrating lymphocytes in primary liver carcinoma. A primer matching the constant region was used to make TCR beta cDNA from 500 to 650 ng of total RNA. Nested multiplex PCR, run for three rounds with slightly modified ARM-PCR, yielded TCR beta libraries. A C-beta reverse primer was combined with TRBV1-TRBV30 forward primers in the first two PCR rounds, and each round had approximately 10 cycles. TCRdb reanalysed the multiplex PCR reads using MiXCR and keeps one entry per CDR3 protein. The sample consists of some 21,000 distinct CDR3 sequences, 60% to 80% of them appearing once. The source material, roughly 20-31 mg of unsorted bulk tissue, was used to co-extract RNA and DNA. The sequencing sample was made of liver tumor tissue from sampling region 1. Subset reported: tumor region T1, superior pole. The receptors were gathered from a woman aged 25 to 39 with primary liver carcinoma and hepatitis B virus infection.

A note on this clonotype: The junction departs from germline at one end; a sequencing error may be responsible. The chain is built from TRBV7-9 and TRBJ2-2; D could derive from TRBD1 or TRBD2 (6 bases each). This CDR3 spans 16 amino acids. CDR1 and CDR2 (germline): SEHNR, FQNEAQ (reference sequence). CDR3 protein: CASSPPTAGAVRELFF. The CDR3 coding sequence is TGTGCCAGCAGCCCACCGACGGCAGGGGCTGTTCGGGAGCTGTTCTTT.

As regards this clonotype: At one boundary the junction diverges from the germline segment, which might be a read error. CDR3 nucleotides: TGTGCCAGGAGTGCTGTGTGGTTTACAGATACGCAGCGTTTT. Translated: CARSAVWFTDTQRF. The chain carries TRBV6-1 and TRBJ2-3; D is unresolved. Germline CDR1 MNHNS, CDR2 SASEGT. The CDR3 totals 14 residues.

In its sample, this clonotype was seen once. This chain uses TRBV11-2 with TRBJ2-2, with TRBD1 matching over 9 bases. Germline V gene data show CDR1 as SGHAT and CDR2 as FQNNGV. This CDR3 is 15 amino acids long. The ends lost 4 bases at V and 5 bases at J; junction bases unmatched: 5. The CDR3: CASSSRTGETGELFF. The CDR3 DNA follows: TGTGCCAGCAGCTCCCGGACAGGGGAAACCGGGGAGCTGTTTTTT.

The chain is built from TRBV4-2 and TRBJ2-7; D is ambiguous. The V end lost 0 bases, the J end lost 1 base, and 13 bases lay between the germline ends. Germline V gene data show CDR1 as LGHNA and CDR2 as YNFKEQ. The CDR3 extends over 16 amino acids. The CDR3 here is CASSQENLVASYEQYF. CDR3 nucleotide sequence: TGTGCCAGCAGCCAAGAAAATTTAGTGGCGTCCTACGAGCAGTACTTC.

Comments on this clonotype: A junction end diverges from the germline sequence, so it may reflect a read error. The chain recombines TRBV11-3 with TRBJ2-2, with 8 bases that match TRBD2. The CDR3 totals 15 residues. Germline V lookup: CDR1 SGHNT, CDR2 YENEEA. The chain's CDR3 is CASNRREGVHGELFF. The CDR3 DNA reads TGCGCCAGCAACCGTCGGGAGGGGGTCCACGGGGAGCTGTTTTTT.

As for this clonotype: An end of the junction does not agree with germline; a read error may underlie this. DNA for the CDR3: TGTGCCAACAGCTGGGAACTAGCAGCACCTTACGAGCAGTACTTC. It translates to CANSWELAAPYEQYF. The J gene is TRBJ2-7, the V gene TRBV7-9, with TRBD2 as a possible D gene (6 bases). This CDR3 is built from 15 residues. Germline CDR1 SEHNR, CDR2 FQNEAQ (reference sequence).

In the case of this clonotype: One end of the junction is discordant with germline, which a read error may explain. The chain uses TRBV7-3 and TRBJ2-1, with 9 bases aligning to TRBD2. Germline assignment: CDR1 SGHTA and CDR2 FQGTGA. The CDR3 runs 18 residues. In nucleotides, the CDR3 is TGTGCCAGCAGCTTATTCTTCGGAGCGGGAGGCCCTTATAATGAGCACTTCTTC. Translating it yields CASSLFFGAGGPYNEHFF.

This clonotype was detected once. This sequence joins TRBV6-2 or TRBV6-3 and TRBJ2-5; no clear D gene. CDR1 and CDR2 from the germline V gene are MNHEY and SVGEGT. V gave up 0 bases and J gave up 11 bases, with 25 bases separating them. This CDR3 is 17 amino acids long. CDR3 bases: TGTGCCAGCAGTTACTCATGGGGTAGTGGCACCCAAGAGGCTCAGTACTTC. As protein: CASSYSWGSGTQEAQYF.

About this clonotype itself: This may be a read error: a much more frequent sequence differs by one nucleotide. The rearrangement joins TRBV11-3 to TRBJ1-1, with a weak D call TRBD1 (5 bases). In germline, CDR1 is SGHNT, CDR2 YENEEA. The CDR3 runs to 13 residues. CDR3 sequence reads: CASSLAGRTGAFF. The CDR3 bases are TGTGCCAGCAGCTTAGCAGGGAGGACTGGAGCTTTCTTT.

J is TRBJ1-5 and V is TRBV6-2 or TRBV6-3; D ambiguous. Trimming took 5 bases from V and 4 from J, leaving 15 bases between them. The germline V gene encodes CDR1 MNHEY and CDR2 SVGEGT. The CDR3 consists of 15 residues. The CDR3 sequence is CASSIDGLGNQPQHF. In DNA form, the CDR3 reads TGTGCCAGCAGTATTGACGGTCTTGGTAATCAGCCCCAGCATTTT.

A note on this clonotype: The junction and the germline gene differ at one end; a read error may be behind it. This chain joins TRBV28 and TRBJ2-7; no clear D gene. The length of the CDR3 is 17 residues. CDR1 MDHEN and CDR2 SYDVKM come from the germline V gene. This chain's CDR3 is CASSLPFDEWYSYEQYF. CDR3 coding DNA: TGTGCCAGCAGCCTCCCTTTTGACGAATGGTACTCCTACGAGCAATACTTC.

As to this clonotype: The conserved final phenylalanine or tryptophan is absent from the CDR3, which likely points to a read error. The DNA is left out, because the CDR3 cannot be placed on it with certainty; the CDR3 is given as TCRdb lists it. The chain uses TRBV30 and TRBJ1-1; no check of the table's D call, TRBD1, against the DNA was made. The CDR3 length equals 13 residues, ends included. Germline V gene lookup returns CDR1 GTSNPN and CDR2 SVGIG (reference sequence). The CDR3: CAWNSQGGPEAFL.

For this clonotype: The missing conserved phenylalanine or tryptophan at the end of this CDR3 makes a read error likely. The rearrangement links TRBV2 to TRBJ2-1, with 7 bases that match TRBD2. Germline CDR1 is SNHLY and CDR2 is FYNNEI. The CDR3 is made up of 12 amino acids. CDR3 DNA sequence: TGTGCCAGCATGCGGGAGCGCAATGAACAGTTCCTC. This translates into CASMRERNEQFL.

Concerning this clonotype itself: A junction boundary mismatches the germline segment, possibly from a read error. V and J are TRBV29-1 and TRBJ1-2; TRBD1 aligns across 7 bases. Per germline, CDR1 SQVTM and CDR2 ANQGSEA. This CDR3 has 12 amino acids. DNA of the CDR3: TGCAGCGTTGGGACAGGCGTCTATGACTACACCTTC. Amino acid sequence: CSVGTGVYDYTF.

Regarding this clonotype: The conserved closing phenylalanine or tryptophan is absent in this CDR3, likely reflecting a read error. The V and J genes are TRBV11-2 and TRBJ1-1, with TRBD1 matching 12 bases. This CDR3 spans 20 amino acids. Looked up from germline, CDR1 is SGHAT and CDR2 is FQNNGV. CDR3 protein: CASSARDRGHKRWSNTKAFI. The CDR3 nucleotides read TGTGCTAGCAGCGCTCGGGACAGGGGGCACAAGAGGTGGAGTAACACTAAAGCTTTCATT.

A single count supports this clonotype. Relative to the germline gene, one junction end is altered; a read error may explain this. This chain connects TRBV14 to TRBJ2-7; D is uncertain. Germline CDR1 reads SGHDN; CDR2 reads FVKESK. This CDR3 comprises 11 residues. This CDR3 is CASSHYYKQYF. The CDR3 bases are TGTGCCAGCAGCCACTACTACAAGCAGTACTTC. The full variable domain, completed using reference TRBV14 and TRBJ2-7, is EAGVTQFPSHSVIEKGQTVTLRCDPISGHDNLYWYRRVMGKEIKFLLHFVKESKQDESGMPNNRFLAERTGGTYSTLKVQPAELEDSGVYFCASSHYYKQYFGPGTRLTVT.

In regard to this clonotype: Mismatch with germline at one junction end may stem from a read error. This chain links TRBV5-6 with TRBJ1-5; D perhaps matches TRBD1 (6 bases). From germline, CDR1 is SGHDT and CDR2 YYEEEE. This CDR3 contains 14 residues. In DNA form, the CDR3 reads TGTGCCAGCATCACAGGGTGCAGCAATCAGCCCCGGCATTTT. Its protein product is CASITGCSNQPRHF.

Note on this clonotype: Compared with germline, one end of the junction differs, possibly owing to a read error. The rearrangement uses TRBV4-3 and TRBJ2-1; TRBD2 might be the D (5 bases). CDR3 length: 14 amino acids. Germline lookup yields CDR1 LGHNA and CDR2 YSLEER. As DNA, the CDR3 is TGCTCCAGCGGCCATACAGAGTTGGTCAATGAGCAGTTCTTC. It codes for CSSGHTELVNEQFF.

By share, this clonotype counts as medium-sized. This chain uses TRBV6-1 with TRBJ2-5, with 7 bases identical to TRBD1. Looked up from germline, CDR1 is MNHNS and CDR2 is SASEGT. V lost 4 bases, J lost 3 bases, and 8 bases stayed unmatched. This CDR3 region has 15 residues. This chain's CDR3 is CASSVLGGPEETQYF. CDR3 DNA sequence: TGTGCCAGCAGTGTACTAGGGGGCCCGGAAGAGACCCAGTACTTC.

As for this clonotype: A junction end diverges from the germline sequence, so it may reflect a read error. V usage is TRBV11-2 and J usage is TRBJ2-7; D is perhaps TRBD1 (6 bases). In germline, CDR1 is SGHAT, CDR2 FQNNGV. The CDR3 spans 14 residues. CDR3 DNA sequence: TGTGCCAACAGCCGCCTCGAGGTAGGGGGCGAGCAGTACTTC. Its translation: CANSRLEVGGEQYF.

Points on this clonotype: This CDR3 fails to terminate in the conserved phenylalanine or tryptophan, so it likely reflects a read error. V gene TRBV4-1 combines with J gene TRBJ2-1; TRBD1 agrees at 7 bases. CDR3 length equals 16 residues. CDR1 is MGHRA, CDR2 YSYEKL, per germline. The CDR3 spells CASSQDPGQGENEQFI. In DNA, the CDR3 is TGCGCAAGCAGCCAAGATCCGGGGCAGGGGGAGAATGAGCAGTTCATC.

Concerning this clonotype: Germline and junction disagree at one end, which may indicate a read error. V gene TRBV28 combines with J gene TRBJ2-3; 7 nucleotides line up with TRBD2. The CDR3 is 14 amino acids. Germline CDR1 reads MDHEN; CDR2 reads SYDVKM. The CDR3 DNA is TGTGCCAGCAGCCGACTAGCAAGCACAGATATGCAGTATTTT. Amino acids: CASSRLASTDMQYF.

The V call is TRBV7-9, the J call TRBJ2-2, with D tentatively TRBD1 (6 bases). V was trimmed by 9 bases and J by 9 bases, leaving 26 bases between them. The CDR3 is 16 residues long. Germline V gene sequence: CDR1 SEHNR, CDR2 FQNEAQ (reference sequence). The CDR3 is CARIPPAAGAVRELFF. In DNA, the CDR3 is TGTGCCAGGATCCCACCGGCGGCAGGGGCTGTTCGGGAGCTGTTTTTT.

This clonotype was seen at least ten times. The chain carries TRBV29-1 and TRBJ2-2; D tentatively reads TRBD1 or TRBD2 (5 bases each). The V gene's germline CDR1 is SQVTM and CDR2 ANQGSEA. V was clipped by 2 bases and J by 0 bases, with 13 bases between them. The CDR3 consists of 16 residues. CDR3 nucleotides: TGCAGCGTTGAAATTAGTGGGGGAGCGAACACCGGGGAGCTGTTTTTT. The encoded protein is CSVEISGGANTGELFF.

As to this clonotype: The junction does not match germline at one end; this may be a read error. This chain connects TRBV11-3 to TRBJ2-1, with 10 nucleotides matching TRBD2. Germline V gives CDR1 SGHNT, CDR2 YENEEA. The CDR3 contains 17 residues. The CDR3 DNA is TGCGCCAGCAGCTTATGCCTAATAGCGGGAGGCTACAATGAGCAGTTCTTC. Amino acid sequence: CASSLCLIAGGYNEQFF. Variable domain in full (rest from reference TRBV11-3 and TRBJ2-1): EAGVVQSPRYKIIEKKQPVAFWCNPISGHNTLYWYLQNLGQGPELLIRYENEEAVDDSQLPKDRFSAERLKGVDSTLKIQPAELGDSAVYLCASSLCLIAGGYNEQFFGPGTRLTVL.

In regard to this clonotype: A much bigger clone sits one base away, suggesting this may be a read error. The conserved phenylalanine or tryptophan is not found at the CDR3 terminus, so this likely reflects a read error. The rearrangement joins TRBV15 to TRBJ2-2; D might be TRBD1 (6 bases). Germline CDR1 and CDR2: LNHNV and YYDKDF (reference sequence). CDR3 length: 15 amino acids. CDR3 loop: CATGSSGTMAGELFI. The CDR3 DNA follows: TGTGCCACCGGCAGCTCCGGGACAATGGCCGGGGAGCTGTTTATT.